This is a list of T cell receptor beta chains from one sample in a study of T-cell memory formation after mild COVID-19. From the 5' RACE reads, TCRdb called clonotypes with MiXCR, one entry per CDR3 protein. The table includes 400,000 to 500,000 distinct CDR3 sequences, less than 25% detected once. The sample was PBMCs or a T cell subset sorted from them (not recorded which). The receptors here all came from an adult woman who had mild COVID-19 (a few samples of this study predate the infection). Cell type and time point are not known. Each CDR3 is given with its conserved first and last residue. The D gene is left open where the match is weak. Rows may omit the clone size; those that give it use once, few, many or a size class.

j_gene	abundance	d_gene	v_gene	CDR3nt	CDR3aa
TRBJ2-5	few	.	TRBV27	TGTGCCAGCAGTCACCGGGGAGTCCTCCAAGAGACCCAGTACTTC	CASSHRGVLQETQYF
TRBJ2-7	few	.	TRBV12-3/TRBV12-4	TGTGCCAGCAGTCCCCCGTGGCCCTACGAGCAGTACTTC	CASSPPWPYEQYF
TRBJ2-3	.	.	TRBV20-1	TGCAGTGCTAGAGAGCCCCTCACGGATACGCAGTATTTT	CSAREPLTDTQYF
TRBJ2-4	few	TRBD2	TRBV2	TGTGCCAGCAGTGAAGCCCGGGGACTAGCGGGAGTGGGGCGCGACATTCAGTACTTC	CASSEARGLAGVGRDIQYF
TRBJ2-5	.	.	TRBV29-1	TGCAGCCCATATCTTCGGGGAAAAGAGACCCAGTACTTC	CSPYLRGKETQYF
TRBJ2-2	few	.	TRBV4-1	TGCGCCAGCAGCCCCTTACTAGCCGGGGAGCTGTTTTTT	CASSPLLAGELFF
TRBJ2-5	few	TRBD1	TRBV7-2	TGTGCCAGCAGCTTAAAACTGGACAGGGGGCCAGAGACCCAGTACTTC	CASSLKLDRGPETQYF
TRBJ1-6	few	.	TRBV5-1	TGCGCCAGCAGCCCGGACTTTAATTCACCCCTCCACTTT	CASSPDFNSPLHF
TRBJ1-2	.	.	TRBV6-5	TGTGCCAGCAGGCAGATTCAGGGATTTGGCTACACCTTC	CASRQIQGFGYTF
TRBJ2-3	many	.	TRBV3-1	TGTGCCAGCAGCCATCCGAGTCGGCCAGATACGCAGTATTTT	CASSHPSRPDTQYF